The rows below give T cell receptor beta chains drawn from one sample of a study of T-cell memory formation after mild COVID-19. TCRdb redid the calling of the 5' RACE reads with MiXCR, one entry per CDR3 protein. The repertoire holds about 200,000 distinct CDR3 sequences, with around 17% as singletons. What was sequenced was PBMCs or a T cell subset sorted from them (not recorded which). These TCRs come from an adult woman who had mild COVID-19 (a few samples of this study predate the infection). Cell type and time point are not known. Both conserved end residues are part of each CDR3. A D gene is named only where the DNA matches it firmly. Part of the rows lack a size; the others show once, few, many or a class for expanded clones.

clone_size	j_call	d_call	v_call	cdr3_aa	cdr3_nt
-	TRBJ2-7	-	TRBV18	CASSPSESHEQYF	TGTGCCAGCTCACCATCTGAATCCCACGAGCAGTACTTC
-	TRBJ2-7	-	TRBV27	CASSIPRAASESSYEQYF	TGTGCCAGCAGTATCCCCCGGGCGGCTAGCGAGAGCTCCTACGAGCAGTACTTC
-	TRBJ2-1	-	TRBV7-8	CASSLEQISYNEQFF	TGTGCCAGCAGCTTAGAGCAGATATCCTACAATGAGCAGTTCTTC
few	TRBJ2-2	-	TRBV7-3	CASLPSPNTGELFF	TGTGCCAGCCTACCCAGCCCGAACACCGGGGAGCTGTTTTTT
many	TRBJ2-1	TRBD2	TRBV5-1	CASSLTSGEWNEQFF	TGCGCCAGCAGCCTGACTAGCGGGGAGTGGAATGAGCAGTTCTTC
many	TRBJ1-5	-	TRBV4-1	CASSQDPFSNQPQHF	TGCGCCAGCAGCCAAGATCCCTTTAGCAATCAGCCCCAGCATTTT
-	TRBJ2-5	-	TRBV29-1	CSVGGLSGETQYF	TGCAGCGTGGGGGGACTTTCCGGAGAGACCCAGTACTTC
-	TRBJ2-5	TRBD2	TRBV20-1	CSATSGGAVETQYF	TGCAGTGCTACTAGCGGGGGGGCCGTGGAGACCCAGTACTTC
-	TRBJ1-2	TRBD1	TRBV12-3/TRBV12-4	CASSLDPPRTGGSGYTF	TGTGCCAGCAGTTTAGACCCTCCTAGGACAGGGGGCAGTGGCTACACCTTC
few	TRBJ2-5	TRBD2	TRBV7-2	CASSPGLAGLRSQETQYF	TGTGCCAGCAGTCCGGGACTAGCGGGCCTTCGCTCCCAAGAGACCCAGTACTTC
-	TRBJ1-2	-	TRBV20-1	CSAGGGLGSYTF	TGCAGTGCTGGAGGGGGGCTGGGAAGCTACACCTTC
few	TRBJ2-7	TRBD1	TRBV4-2	CASSQQGWTGGTNEQYF	TGTGCCAGCAGCCAACAGGGATGGACAGGGGGAACTAACGAGCAGTACTTC
-	TRBJ1-5	-	TRBV24-1	CATSAISNQPQHF	TGTGCCACCAGTGCCATCAGCAATCAGCCCCAGCATTTT
-	TRBJ1-2	-	TRBV27	CASSLNGKYGYTF	TGTGCCAGCAGTTTAAACGGAAAATATGGCTACACCTTC
few	TRBJ2-5	-	TRBV27	CASSLSGIQGRRQTQYF	TGTGCCAGCAGTTTATCAGGGATCCAGGGTAGGAGGCAGACCCAGTACTTC